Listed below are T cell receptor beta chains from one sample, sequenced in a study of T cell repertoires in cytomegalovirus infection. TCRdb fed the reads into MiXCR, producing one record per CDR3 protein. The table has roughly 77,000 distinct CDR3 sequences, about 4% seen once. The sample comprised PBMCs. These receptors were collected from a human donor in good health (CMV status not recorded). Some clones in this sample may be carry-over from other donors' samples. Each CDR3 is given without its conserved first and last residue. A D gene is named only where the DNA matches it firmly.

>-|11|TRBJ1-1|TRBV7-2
ASSLYRGTEAF
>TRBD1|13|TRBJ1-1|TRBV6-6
ASSDSGQMNTEAF
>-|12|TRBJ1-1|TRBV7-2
ASSPRTVTRGAF
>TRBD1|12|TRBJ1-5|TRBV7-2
ASSPGGSNQPQH
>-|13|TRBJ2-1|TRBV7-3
ASSLMGGLYNEQF
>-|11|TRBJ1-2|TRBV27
ASSLERNYGYT
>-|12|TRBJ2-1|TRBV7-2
ASSPDWRHNEQF
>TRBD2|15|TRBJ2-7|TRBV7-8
ASSLRASGGSGGEQY
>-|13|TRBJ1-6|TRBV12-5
ASGFGALKGSPLH
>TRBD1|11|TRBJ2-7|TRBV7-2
ASSPDRVHEQY
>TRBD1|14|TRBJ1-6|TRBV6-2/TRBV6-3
ASSYSGRQGNSPLH
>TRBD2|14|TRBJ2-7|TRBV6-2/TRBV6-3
ASSSGTSGRTGEQY
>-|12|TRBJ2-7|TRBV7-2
ASSLEGNTYEQY
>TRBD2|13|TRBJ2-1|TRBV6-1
ASRVSGGPANEQF
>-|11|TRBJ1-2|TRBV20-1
SARALQGLGYT
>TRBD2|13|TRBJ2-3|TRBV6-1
ASSTGLAGVNTQY
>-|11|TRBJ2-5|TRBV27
ATSPGRQETQY
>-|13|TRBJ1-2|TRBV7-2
ASSLGRGSSYGYT
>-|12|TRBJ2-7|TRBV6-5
ASGKTGGPYEQY
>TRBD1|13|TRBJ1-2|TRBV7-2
ASSPSKDRGYGYT
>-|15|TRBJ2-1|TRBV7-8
ASSPRGGGRTYNEQF
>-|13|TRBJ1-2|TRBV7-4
ASTPEDSQNYGYT
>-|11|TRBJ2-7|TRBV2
ASNKMSPYEQY
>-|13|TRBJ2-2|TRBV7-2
ASSERSGLSGELF
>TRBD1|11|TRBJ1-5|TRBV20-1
SAGTGEWQPQH
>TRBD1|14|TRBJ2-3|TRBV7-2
ASSLGQGLGTDTQY
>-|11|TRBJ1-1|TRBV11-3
ASSASRNTEAF
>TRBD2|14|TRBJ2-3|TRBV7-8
ASSLREGHLTDTQY
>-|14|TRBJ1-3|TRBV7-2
ASSLAAATSGNTIY
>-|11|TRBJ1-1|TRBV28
ASTFSQNTEAF
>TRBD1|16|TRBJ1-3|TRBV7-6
ASSLARRPGGSGNTIY
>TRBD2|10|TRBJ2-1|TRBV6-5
ASSFTSDEQF
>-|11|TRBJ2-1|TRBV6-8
ASSDPPYNEQF
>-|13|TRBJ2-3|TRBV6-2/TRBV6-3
ASRTEGRRTDTQY
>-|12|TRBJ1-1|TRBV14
ASSSRMRQVEAF
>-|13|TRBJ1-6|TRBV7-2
ASSLVGKNNSPLH
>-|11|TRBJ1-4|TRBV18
ASSPGHSEKLF
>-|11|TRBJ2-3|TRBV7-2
ASSFGIADTQY
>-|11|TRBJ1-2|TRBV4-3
ASSQDPSFGYT
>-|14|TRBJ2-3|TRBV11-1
ASRPERGVGTDTQY
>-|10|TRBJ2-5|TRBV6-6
ASENGGETQY
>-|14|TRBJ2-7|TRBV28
ASSHRQSSSSNEQY
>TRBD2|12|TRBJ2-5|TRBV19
ASRELAGSETQY
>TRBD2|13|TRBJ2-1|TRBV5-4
ASSQAGGPHNEQF
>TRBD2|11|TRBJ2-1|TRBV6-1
ASRGLAGREQF
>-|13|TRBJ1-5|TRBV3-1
ASSQDLSDGQPQH
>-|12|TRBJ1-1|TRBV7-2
ASTIQGVRTEAF
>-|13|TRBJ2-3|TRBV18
ASSPPRFSTDTQY
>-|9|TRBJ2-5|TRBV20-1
SARQRETQY
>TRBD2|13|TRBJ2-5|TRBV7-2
ASSFRLAGRETQY